The T cell receptor (beta chain) under discussion was sequenced for a study of regulatory T cells in long-lasting Graves disease. This clonotype was recorded a few times. Libraries of TCR beta came from iRepertoire HTBI primers plus Arm-PCR of CDR3 regions. TCRdb reprocessed the multiplex PCR reads via MiXCR and lists one record per CDR3 protein. This sample yields approximately 400,000 distinct CDR3 sequences, of which about 20% are seen a single time; less than 25% belongs to the top ten. The germline CDR1 and CDR2 sequences are LGHDT and YNNKEL (reference sequence). V dropped 2 bases and J dropped 3 bases, with 8 bases sitting between them. The CDR3 is made up of 14 amino acids. Sample time point: persistent/refractory GD, antithyroid drugs over 5 years with positive TRAb. Scientists built the TCR library using RNA that was extracted from PBMCs.

The V gene is TRBV3-1, the J gene TRBJ1-5; no reliable D call. The source is a female donor with Graves disease. The starting material was peripheral blood mononuclear cells (PBMCs), obtained when the disease was refractory, from a patient treated with antithyroid drugs. CDR3 amino acids: CASSQMKTNQPQHF. The CDR3 coding sequence is TGTGCCAGCAGCCAAATGAAGACCAATCAGCCCCAGCATTTT.